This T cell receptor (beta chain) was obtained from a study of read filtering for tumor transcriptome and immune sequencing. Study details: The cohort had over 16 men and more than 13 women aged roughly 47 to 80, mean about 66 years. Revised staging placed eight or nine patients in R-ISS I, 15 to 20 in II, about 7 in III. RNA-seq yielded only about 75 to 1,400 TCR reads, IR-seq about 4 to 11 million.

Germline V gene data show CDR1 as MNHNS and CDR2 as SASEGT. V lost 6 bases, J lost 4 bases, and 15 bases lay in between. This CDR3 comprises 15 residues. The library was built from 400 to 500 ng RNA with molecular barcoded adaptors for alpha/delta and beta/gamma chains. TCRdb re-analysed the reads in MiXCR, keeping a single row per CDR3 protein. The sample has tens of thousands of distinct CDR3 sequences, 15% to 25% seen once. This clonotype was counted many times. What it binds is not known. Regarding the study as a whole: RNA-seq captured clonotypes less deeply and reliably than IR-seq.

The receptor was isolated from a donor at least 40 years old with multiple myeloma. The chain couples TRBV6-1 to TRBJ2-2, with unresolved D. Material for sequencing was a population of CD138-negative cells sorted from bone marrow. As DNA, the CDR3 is TGTGCCAGCAGACCCAACCCCGACGTCACCGGGGAGCTGTTTTTT. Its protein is CASRPNPDVTGELFF.